Following are 14 T cell receptor beta chains from one sample sequenced in a study of T cell responses to AZD1222 COVID-19 vaccine. Here immunoSEQ multiplex PCR was the method, and the copy in TCRdb shows in-frame clones only, minus some. The sample carries tens of thousands of clones, 89% recorded once. Sequenced here: peripheral blood, sampled on day 0 of AZD1222 vaccination. The receptor set was obtained from an adult in good health.

The chain employs TRBV19 and TRBJ2-1; TRBD1 is a possible D gene (6 bases). V was shortened by 4 bases and J by 7 bases, with 17 bases between the two germline ends. The CDR3 length is 15 residues. Germline lookup yields CDR1 LNHDA and CDR2 SQIVND (reference sequence). In DNA, the CDR3 is TGTGCCAGTAGTAAGAGGGGGACGGCCGGGAATGAGCAGTTCTTC. This gives the protein CASSKRGTAGNEQFF.

The chain is built from TRBV24-1 and TRBJ2-2; weak D call: TRBD1 (5 bases). CDR1 is KGHDR and CDR2 is SFDVKD in the germline V gene. This CDR3 region has 12 residues. Trimming removed 9 bases from V and 3 bases from J, with 7 bases in between. The CDR3 coding sequence is TGTGCCACCCAGACAGACACCGGGGAGCTGTTTTTT. Its protein product is CATQTDTGELFF.

This rearrangement joins TRBV7-2 to TRBJ2-1; D call uncertain. Germline V gives CDR1 SGHTA, CDR2 FQGNSA. V lost 3 bases and J 13 bases, leaving 10 bases between the germline ends. This CDR3 has 11 amino acids. The DNA for the CDR3 is TGTGCCAGCAGCTTCGGACGAATCCAGTTCTTC. Encoded protein: CASSFGRIQFF.

This clone was seen only a few times. V is TRBV2 and J is TRBJ2-7; D remains ambiguous. The germline V gene has CDR1 SNHLY and CDR2 FYNNEI. The CDR3 length is 14 residues. Trimming shortened V by 5 bases and J by 6 bases, and 17 bases separated the two germline ends. The CDR3 reads CASSSRSPRPEQYF. DNA for the CDR3: TGTGCCAGCAGTTCTAGATCCCCCCGCCCCGAGCAGTACTTC.

V and J are TRBV19 and TRBJ1-2, with D perhaps TRBD1 (5 bases). The CDR3 totals 14 residues. In germline, CDR1 is LNHDA, CDR2 SQIVND (reference sequence). Trimming took 5 bases from V and 8 from J, leaving 18 bases between them. For the CDR3, the DNA is TGTGCCAGTAGTTGGGGGGAACACGTACTCGGCTACACCTTC. It encodes CASSWGEHVLGYTF.

The chain uses TRBV9 and TRBJ1-2, with 8 bases fitting TRBD1. CDR1 and CDR2 from the germline V gene are SGDLS and YYNGEE. CDR3 length: 17 amino acids. Trimming removed 0 bases from V and 8 bases from J; junction bases left unmatched: 15. CDR3 coding DNA: TGTGCCAGCAGCGTAGGAACCGCGGGGCAGGGGGCTGTGGGCTACACCTTC. Amino acid sequence: CASSVGTAGQGAVGYTF.

The rearrangement joins TRBV15 to TRBJ2-5; no clear D gene. CDR1 LNHNV and CDR2 YYDKDF come from the germline V gene (reference sequence). This CDR3 has 12 amino acids. V lost 5 bases and J lost 5, with 9 bases in between. The CDR3 spells CATSSHGETQYF. The CDR3 bases are TGTGCCACCAGCTCCCATGGTGAGACCCAGTACTTC.

The chain is built from TRBV18 and TRBJ2-2, with 8 bases aligning to TRBD2. Losses at the gene ends were 6 bases for V and 1 base for J; bases not matched to a gene: 13. Germline lookup yields CDR1 KGHSH and CDR2 LQKENI. The CDR3 contains 18 residues. The CDR3, as DNA: TGTGCCAGCTCCCAAATTCGTACTAGCGGAGAGAACACCGGGGAGCTGTTTTTT. Protein product: CASSQIRTSGENTGELFF.

The chain combines TRBV30 with TRBJ1-2; D gene uncertain. The V end was cut by 3 bases, the J end by 2 bases, with 7 bases between. The CDR3 has 12 amino acids. Germline V gene sequence: CDR1 GTSNPN, CDR2 SVGIG (reference sequence). CDR3 protein: CAWRDGNYGYTF. The DNA for the CDR3 is TGTGCCTGGAGGGACGGGAACTATGGCTACACCTTC.

The chain employs TRBV3-1 (or the pseudogene TRBV3-2) and TRBJ1-2; 8 nucleotides align to TRBD1. Germline CDR1 and CDR2: LGHDT and YNNKEL (reference sequence). CDR3 length equals 14 residues. V shed 4 bases and J 5 bases; nucleotides not matched to a gene: 6. CDR3 sequence (DNA): TGTGCCAGCAGCCCCCTGACAGGGGAGTATGGCTACACCTTC. It codes for CASSPLTGEYGYTF.

The chain couples TRBV2 to TRBJ1-4, with D possibly matching TRBD1 (6 bases). V dropped 11 bases and J dropped 3 bases, with 13 bases sitting between them. There are 13 residues in the CDR3. Germline CDR1 is SNHLY and CDR2 is FYNNEI. CDR3 sequence (DNA): TGTGCCCAAGGGGGGCGTGCTAATGAAAAACTGTTTTTT. Translated: CAQGGRANEKLFF.

The chain joins TRBV3-1 (or the pseudogene TRBV3-2) to TRBJ2-4; D might be TRBD1 or TRBD2, each matching 6 bases. CDR1 is LGHDT and CDR2 is YNNKEL in the germline V gene (reference sequence). Deletions cut 3 bases from V and 7 bases from J, with 16 bases between. This CDR3 spans 15 amino acids. The CDR3 DNA reads as TGTGCCAGCAGCCAGTACGGGGGCGGAGGCAACATTCAGTACTTC. It is translated as CASSQYGGGGNIQYF.

This chain links TRBV14 with TRBJ1-3, with unresolved D. Between the trimmed V and J ends, which lost 1 base and 9 bases, there was a span of 13 bases. The germline gives CDR1 SGHDN, CDR2 FVKESK. The CDR3 is 14 residues long. The CDR3 sequence is CASSQVTTKGTIYF. CDR3 bases: TGTGCCAGCAGCCAAGTAACCACAAAGGGCACCATATATTTT.

V and J are TRBV7-6 and TRBJ1-1; D may be TRBD1 (5 bases). This CDR3 region has 17 residues. The germline V gene encodes CDR1 SGHVS and CDR2 FNYEAQ. Trimming took 4 bases from V and 1 from J, leaving 19 bases between them. CDR3 DNA sequence: TGTGCCAGCAGCTCGGCCGTTAGTGGGACCACGAACACTGAAGCTTTCTTT. Translation: CASSSAVSGTTNTEAFF. Filled out from reference TRBV7-6 and TRBJ1-1, the complete variable domain reads GAGVSQSPRYKVTKRGQDVALRCDPISGHVSLYWYRQALGQGPEFLTYFNYEAQQDKSGLPNDRFSAERPEGSISTLTIQRTEQRDSAMYRCASSSAVSGTTNTEAFFGQGTRLTVV.